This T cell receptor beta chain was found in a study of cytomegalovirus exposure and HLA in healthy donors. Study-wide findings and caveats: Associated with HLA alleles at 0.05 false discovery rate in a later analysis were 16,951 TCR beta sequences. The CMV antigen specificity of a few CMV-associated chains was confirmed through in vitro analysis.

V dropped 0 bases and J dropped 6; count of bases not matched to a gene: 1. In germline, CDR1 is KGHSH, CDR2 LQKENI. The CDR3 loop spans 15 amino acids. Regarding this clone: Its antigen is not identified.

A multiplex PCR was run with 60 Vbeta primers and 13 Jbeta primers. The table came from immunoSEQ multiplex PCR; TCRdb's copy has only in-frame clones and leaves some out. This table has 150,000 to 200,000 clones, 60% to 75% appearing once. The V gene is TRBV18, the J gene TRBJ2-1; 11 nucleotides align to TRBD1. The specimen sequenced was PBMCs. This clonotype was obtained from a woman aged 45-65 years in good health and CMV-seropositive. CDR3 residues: CASSPPGTGGNEQFF. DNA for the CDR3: TGTGCCAGCTCACCACCCGGGACAGGGGGCAATGAGCAGTTCTTC.